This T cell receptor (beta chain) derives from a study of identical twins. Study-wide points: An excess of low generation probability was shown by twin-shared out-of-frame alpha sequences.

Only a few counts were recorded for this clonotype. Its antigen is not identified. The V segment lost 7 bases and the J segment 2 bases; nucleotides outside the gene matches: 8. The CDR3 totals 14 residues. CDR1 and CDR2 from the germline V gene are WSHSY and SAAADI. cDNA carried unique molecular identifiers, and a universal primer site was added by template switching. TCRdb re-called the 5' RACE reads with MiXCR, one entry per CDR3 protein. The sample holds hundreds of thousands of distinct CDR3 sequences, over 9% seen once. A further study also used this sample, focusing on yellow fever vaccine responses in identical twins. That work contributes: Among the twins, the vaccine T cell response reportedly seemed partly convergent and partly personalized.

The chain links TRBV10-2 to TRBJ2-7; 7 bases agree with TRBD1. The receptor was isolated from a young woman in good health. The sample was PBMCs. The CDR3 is CASNTGAPPYEQYF. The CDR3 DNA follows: TGCGCCAGCAATACAGGGGCACCTCCCTACGAGCAGTACTTC.